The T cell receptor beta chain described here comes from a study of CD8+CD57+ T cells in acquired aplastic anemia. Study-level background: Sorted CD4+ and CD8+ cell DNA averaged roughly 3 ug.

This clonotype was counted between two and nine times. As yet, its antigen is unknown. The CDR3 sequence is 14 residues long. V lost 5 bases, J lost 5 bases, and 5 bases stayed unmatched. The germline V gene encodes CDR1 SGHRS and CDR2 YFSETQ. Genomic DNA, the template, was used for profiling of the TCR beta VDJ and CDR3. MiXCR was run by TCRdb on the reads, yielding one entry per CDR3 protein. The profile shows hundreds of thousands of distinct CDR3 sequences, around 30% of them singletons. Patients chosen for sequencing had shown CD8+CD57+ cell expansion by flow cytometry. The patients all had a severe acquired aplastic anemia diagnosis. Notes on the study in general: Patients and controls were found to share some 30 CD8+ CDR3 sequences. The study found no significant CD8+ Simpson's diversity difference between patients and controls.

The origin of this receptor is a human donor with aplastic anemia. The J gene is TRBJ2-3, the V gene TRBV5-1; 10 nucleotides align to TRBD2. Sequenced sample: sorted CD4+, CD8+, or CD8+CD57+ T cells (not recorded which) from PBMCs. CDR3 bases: TGCGCCAGCAGGAGCGGGAGGGCCATAGATACGCAGTATTTT. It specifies CASRSGRAIDTQYF.